This T cell receptor (beta chain) was observed in a study of metastatic and nonmetastatic thyroid tumors. As for this clone: It may be a read error: a sequence one base away is much more abundant. The CDR3 ends on some other residue instead of the conserved phenylalanine or tryptophan, so this is likely a read error.

Under the authors' procedure: Researchers built a distant-metastasis classifier for papillary thyroid cancer that drew on CDR3 differences across clinicopathological groups. TCRdb re-analyzed the PCR reads through MiXCR. TCRdb's processing, not the authors' own work, is the source of the V and J calls. The sample contains roughly 35,000 clones, roughly 17% of which appear only once. The V end was cut by 6 bases, the J end by 9 bases, with 11 bases between. CDR3 length equals 10 residues. Germline-derived CDR1 and CDR2 are DFQATT and SNEGSKA (reference sequence). No patient received treatment before thyroid surgery.

Sequencing was performed on blood. This clonotype was sampled from a female donor with papillary thyroid cancer or a benign thyroid nodule (not recorded which). Some clones in this sample may be carry-over from other donors' samples. This chain connects TRBV20-1 to TRBJ1-2; D gene unclear. The CDR3 bases are TGCAGTGCGCGCTTAAGGCGCTACACCTCC. Translation: CSARLRRYTS.